A selection of T cell receptor beta chains follows, all from one sample in a study of cytomegalovirus exposure and HLA in healthy donors. Only in-frame clones appear in the TCRdb table, and some are missing; sequencing was by immunoSEQ multiplex PCR. Seen in this sample are 200,000 or so clones; the ten most common clones hold roughly 0.74%. What was sequenced was PBMCs. Receptors originate from a boy between 10 and 17 years old in good health and CMV-seronegative. Each CDR3 is given with its conserved first and last residue. Fields, in order: CDR3 DNA, CDR3 protein, D gene, V gene, J gene. The D gene is left open where the match is weak.

cdr3_nt: TGTGCCAGCAGCACCGGACCGCGGGGGGACACTGAAGCTTTCTTT; cdr3_aa: CASSTGPRGDTEAFF; d_call: -; v_call: TRBV9; j_call: TRBJ1-1
cdr3_nt: TGTGCCAGCAGCGCGTGGGAGACAGGGGCTGGCTCAGCTTTCTTT; cdr3_aa: CASSAWETGAGSAFF; d_call: TRBD1; v_call: TRBV9; j_call: TRBJ1-1
cdr3_nt: TGCAGCGTTGAAGTGCCGGGACTACAATACGAGCAGTACTTC; cdr3_aa: CSVEVPGLQYEQYF; d_call: TRBD2; v_call: TRBV29-1; j_call: TRBJ2-7
cdr3_nt: TGTGCCAGCAGTACGACAGGTGAGGGAGATACGCAGTATTTT; cdr3_aa: CASSTTGEGDTQYF; d_call: -; v_call: TRBV6-5; j_call: TRBJ2-3
cdr3_nt: TGTGCCAGCAGCGCCAACTCAGGCATCTCCTACGAGCAGTACTTC; cdr3_aa: CASSANSGISYEQYF; d_call: -; v_call: TRBV9; j_call: TRBJ2-7
cdr3_nt: TGTGCCAGCAGCCTTGGACAGGGGGCTGTTACTAATGAAAAACTGTTTTTT; cdr3_aa: CASSLGQGAVTNEKLFF; d_call: TRBD1; v_call: TRBV5-8; j_call: TRBJ1-4
cdr3_nt: TGTGCCAGCAGAGGGACAGGATGGACCGGGGAGCTGTTTTTT; cdr3_aa: CASRGTGWTGELFF; d_call: TRBD1; v_call: TRBV2; j_call: TRBJ2-2
cdr3_nt: TGTGCCAGCAGTGACACGGGACTAGCCTCAGATACGCAGTATTTT; cdr3_aa: CASSDTGLASDTQYF; d_call: TRBD2; v_call: TRBV6-4; j_call: TRBJ2-3
cdr3_nt: TGTGCCAGCAGCCTCAACCCCGGTGCTAGCGGCACAGATACGCAGTATTTT; cdr3_aa: CASSLNPGASGTDTQYF; d_call: -; v_call: TRBV9; j_call: TRBJ2-3
cdr3_nt: TGTGCCAGCAGTTTTGAAAGGGGGCGTACTGAAGCTTTCTTT; cdr3_aa: CASSFERGRTEAFF; d_call: TRBD1; v_call: TRBV28; j_call: TRBJ1-1
cdr3_nt: TGTGCCAGCAGCCTGATGGAGGGGGCGTATTCACCCCTCCACTTT; cdr3_aa: CASSLMEGAYSPLHF; d_call: TRBD1; v_call: TRBV9; j_call: TRBJ1-6
cdr3_nt: TGTGCCAGCAGGGCCGGGACAGGGGGCTCTCAGCCCCAGCATTTT; cdr3_aa: CASRAGTGGSQPQHF; d_call: TRBD1; v_call: TRBV27; j_call: TRBJ1-5
cdr3_nt: TGTGCCAGTAGTCTAGGGTGGCAGATAAGCACAGATACGCAGTATTTT; cdr3_aa: CASSLGWQISTDTQYF; d_call: -; v_call: TRBV19; j_call: TRBJ2-3
cdr3_nt: TGCGCCAGCAGCCCCGGACAGGGGGGGATCTCTGGAAACACCATATATTTT; cdr3_aa: CASSPGQGGISGNTIYF; d_call: TRBD1; v_call: TRBV4-1; j_call: TRBJ1-3
cdr3_nt: TGTGCCAGCTCCAGGGGAACTGAAGCTTTCTTT; cdr3_aa: CASSRGTEAFF; d_call: -; v_call: TRBV25-1; j_call: TRBJ1-1
cdr3_nt: TGTGCCAGCAGCAAGGCCTTTAATTCACCCCTCCACTTT; cdr3_aa: CASSKAFNSPLHF; d_call: -; v_call: TRBV21-1; j_call: TRBJ1-6
cdr3_nt: TGTGCCAGCAGCTTAGAGGGGGCGCGGGCGAGCGGCCAGTACTTC; cdr3_aa: CASSLEGARASGQYF; d_call: TRBD1; v_call: TRBV7-3; j_call: TRBJ2-5
cdr3_nt: TGTGCCAGCAGCTTCTCCCCCGGGGCTAACTATGGCTACACCTTC; cdr3_aa: CASSFSPGANYGYTF; d_call: -; v_call: TRBV5-4; j_call: TRBJ1-2
cdr3_nt: TGTGCCAAAAAAGGAGGGGAGAACACTGAAGCTTTCTTT; cdr3_aa: CAKKGGENTEAFF; d_call: -; v_call: TRBV9; j_call: TRBJ1-1
cdr3_nt: TGCGCCAGCAGCCCCGCGGTACCCACAGATACGCAGTATTTT; cdr3_aa: CASSPAVPTDTQYF; d_call: -; v_call: TRBV5-1; j_call: TRBJ2-3
cdr3_nt: TGCGCCAGCAGCCCATTAGACGGGACAGGGGTTTTTTACCCCTCTGGAAACACCATATATTTT; cdr3_aa: CASSPLDGTGVFYPSGNTIYF; d_call: TRBD1; v_call: TRBV4-1; j_call: TRBJ1-3
cdr3_nt: TGTGCCAGTAGTATAGTAGCGGGGGGGCCGACTGAGCAGTTCTTC; cdr3_aa: CASSIVAGGPTEQFF; d_call: TRBD2; v_call: TRBV19; j_call: TRBJ2-1
cdr3_nt: TGTGCCAGCAGCCCCTCGGCCGGGGGGCGAATATACGAGCAGTACTTC; cdr3_aa: CASSPSAGGRIYEQYF; d_call: -; v_call: TRBV9; j_call: TRBJ2-7
cdr3_nt: TGTGCCAGCAGCCCCGGCTCAGGGAGGGTCGGGCAGTACTTC; cdr3_aa: CASSPGSGRVGQYF; d_call: TRBD2; v_call: TRBV7-8; j_call: TRBJ2-7
cdr3_nt: TGTGCCAGCAGTTTGACCAGGTCCTACGAGCAGTACTTC; cdr3_aa: CASSLTRSYEQYF; d_call: -; v_call: TRBV27; j_call: TRBJ2-7
cdr3_nt: TGCGCCAGCAGCTTGGTCTCGCGGGGGGATAGCACAGATACGCAGTATTTT; cdr3_aa: CASSLVSRGDSTDTQYF; d_call: TRBD2; v_call: TRBV5-1; j_call: TRBJ2-3
cdr3_nt: TGTGCCAGTAGCCTTCTTTCGGACTCTAACTATGGCTACACCTTC; cdr3_aa: CASSLLSDSNYGYTF; d_call: -; v_call: TRBV19; j_call: TRBJ1-2
cdr3_nt: TGTGCCAGCAGTTATTCCCAGGGTATAGACGGCTACACCTTC; cdr3_aa: CASSYSQGIDGYTF; d_call: -; v_call: TRBV6-9; j_call: TRBJ1-2
cdr3_nt: TGTGCCAAGGGGGATGGCTACACCTTC; cdr3_aa: CAKGDGYTF; d_call: -; v_call: TRBV2; j_call: TRBJ1-2
cdr3_nt: TGTGCCAGTAGTTTACAGGGGGCCTATTCACCCCTCCACTTT; cdr3_aa: CASSLQGAYSPLHF; d_call: TRBD1; v_call: TRBV19; j_call: TRBJ1-6
cdr3_nt: TGCAGCGTTGAATCAGGCTATGGCTACACCTTC; cdr3_aa: CSVESGYGYTF; d_call: -; v_call: TRBV29-1; j_call: TRBJ1-2
cdr3_nt: TGTGCCTGGAGCCGGAAGGGGTATGGCTACACCTTC; cdr3_aa: CAWSRKGYGYTF; d_call: -; v_call: TRBV30; j_call: TRBJ1-2
cdr3_nt: TGTGCCAGCAGTTCGCTGGGCTGGACAGGGCTCCACCCTAACTATGGCTACACCTTC; cdr3_aa: CASSSLGWTGLHPNYGYTF; d_call: TRBD1; v_call: TRBV28; j_call: TRBJ1-2
cdr3_nt: TGTGCCAGCCGGACTAGCCCTGGGGGGTACGAGCAGTACTTC; cdr3_aa: CASRTSPGGYEQYF; d_call: TRBD2; v_call: TRBV2; j_call: TRBJ2-7
cdr3_nt: TGTGCCAGCAGCAAGGGACTAGCGGGGGGTTTCTACGAGCAGTACTTC; cdr3_aa: CASSKGLAGGFYEQYF; d_call: TRBD2; v_call: TRBV7-9; j_call: TRBJ2-7
cdr3_nt: TGTGCCAGCAGGGAGGACAGGGAAGGTTACTATGGCTACACCTTC; cdr3_aa: CASREDREGYYGYTF; d_call: TRBD1; v_call: TRBV6-4; j_call: TRBJ1-2
cdr3_nt: TGTGCCAGCAGCGGGGACTCGAGCACAGATACGCAGTATTTT; cdr3_aa: CASSGDSSTDTQYF; d_call: -; v_call: TRBV7-3; j_call: TRBJ2-3
cdr3_nt: TGTGCCTGGAGTGTAACAGGGGGCAACGATGGCTACACCTTC; cdr3_aa: CAWSVTGGNDGYTF; d_call: TRBD1; v_call: TRBV30; j_call: TRBJ1-2